This T cell receptor beta chain was profiled in a study of blood T cell repertoires in COVID-19. Study context: The United States, Italy and Spain provided the acute and convalescent COVID-19 samples. From T cells, B-cell-depleted T cells, or PBMCs came the material, which was cDNA or gDNA.

Only in-frame clones appear in the TCRdb table, and some are missing; sequencing was by immunoSEQ multiplex PCR. The table lists fewer than 250,000 clones, approximately 91% of them singletons. The CDR3 totals 16 residues. Germline V CDR1 and CDR2: KGHSH, LQKENI. Trimming stripped 3 bases from V and 0 bases from J, with 13 bases between. Sequencing was done on a sample of peripheral blood. V is TRBV18 and J is TRBJ2-3; D unclear. The source of this sequence is a man aged 25 to 40 with acute or convalescent COVID-19. In DNA form, the CDR3 reads TGTGCCAGCTCACCTCCGGAGCGTTCTAGCACAGATACGCAGTATTTT. Its translation: CASSPPERSSTDTQYF. Filled out from reference TRBV18 and TRBJ2-3, the complete variable domain reads NAGVMQNPRHLVRRRGQEARLRCSPMKGHSHVYWYRQLPEEGLKFMVYLQKENIIDESGMPKERFSAEFPKEGPSILRIQQVVRGDSAAYFCASSPPERSSTDTQYFGPGTRLTVL.